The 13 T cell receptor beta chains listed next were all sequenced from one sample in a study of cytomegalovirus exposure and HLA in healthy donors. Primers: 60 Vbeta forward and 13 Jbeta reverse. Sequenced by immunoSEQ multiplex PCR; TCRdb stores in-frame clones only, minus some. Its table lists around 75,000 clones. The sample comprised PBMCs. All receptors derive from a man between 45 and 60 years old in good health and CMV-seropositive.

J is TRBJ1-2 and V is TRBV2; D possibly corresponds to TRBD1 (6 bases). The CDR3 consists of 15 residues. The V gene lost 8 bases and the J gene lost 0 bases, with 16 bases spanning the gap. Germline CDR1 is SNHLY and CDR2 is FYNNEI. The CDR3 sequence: CASYDRSPSNYGYTF. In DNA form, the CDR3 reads TGTGCCAGCTATGACAGGAGCCCTTCTAACTATGGCTACACCTTC.

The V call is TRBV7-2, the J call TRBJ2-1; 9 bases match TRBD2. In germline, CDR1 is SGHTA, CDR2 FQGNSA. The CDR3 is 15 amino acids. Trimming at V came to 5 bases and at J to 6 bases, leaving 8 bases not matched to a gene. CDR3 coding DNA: TGTGCCAGCAGCCCCGGGACTAGCACCCTCAATGAGCAGTTCTTC. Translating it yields CASSPGTSTLNEQFF.

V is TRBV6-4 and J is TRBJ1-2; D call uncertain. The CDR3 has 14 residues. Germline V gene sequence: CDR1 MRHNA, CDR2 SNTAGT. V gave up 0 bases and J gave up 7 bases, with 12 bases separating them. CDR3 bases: TGTGCCAGCAGTGACTCGGGAGTTGGCGGTGGCTACACCTTC. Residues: CASSDSGVGGGYTF.

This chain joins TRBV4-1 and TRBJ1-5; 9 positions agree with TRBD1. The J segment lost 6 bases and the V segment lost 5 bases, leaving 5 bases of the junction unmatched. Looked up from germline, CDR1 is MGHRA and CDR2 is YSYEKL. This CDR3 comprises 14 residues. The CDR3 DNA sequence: TGCGCCAGCAGCACCCGACAGGGGGGTCAGCCCCAGCATTTT. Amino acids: CASSTRQGGQPQHF.

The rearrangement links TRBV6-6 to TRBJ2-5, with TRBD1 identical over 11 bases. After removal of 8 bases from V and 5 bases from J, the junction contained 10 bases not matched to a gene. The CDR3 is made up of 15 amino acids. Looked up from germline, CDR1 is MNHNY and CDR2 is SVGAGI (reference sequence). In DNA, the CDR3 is TGTGCCAGCGCCTCGAGCGGACAGGGGGCGGAGACCCAGTACTTC. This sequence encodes CASASSGQGAETQYF.

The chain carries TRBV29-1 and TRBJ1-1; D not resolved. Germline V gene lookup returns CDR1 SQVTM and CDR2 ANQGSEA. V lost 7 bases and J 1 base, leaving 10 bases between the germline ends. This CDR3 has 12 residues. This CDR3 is CSALAGNTEAFF. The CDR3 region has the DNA TGCAGCGCCCTAGCTGGGAACACTGAAGCTTTCTTT.

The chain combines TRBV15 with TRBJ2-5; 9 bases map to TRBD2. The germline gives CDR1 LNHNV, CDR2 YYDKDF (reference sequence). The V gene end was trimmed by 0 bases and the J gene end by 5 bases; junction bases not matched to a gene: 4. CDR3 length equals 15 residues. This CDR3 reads CATSRDDAGGETQYF. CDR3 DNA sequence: TGTGCCACCAGCAGAGATGACGCGGGAGGGGAGACCCAGTACTTC.

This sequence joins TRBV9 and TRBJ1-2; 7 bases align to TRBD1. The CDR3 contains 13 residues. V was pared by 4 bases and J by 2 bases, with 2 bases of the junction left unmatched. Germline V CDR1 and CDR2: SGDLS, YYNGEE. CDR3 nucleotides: TGTGCCAGCAGCATACAGGGGAACTATGGCTACACCTTC. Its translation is CASSIQGNYGYTF.

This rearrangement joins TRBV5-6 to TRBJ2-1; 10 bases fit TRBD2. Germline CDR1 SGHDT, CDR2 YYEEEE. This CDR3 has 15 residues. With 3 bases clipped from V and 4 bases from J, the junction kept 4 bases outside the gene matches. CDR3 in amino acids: CASSSLAGLYNEQFF. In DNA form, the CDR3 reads TGTGCCAGCAGCTCACTAGCGGGACTATACAATGAGCAGTTCTTC.

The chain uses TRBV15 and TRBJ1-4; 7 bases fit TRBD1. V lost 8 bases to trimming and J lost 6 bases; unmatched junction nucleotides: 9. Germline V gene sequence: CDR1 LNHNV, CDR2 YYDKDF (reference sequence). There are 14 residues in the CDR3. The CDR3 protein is CATSSTGTDEKLFF. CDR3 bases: TGTGCCACCTCTTCGACCGGGACAGATGAAAAACTGTTTTTT.

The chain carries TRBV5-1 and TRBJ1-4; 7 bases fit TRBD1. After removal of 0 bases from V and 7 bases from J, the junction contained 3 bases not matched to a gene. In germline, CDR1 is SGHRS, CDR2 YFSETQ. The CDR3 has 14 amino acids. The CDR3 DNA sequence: TGCGCCAGCAGCTTGGACAGGGGCGCTGAAAAACTGTTTTTT. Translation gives CASSLDRGAEKLFF. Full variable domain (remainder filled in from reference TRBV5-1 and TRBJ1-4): KAGVTQTPRYLIKTRGQQVTLSCSPISGHRSVSWYQQTPGQGLQFLFEYFSETQRNKGNFPGRFSGRQFSNSRSEMNVSTLELGDSALYLCASSLDRGAEKLFFGSGTQLSVL.

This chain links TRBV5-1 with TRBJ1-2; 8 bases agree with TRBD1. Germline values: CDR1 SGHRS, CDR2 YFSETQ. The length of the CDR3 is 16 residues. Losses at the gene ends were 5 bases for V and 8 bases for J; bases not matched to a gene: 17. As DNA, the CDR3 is TGCGCCAGCAGACAGCAACCGGGACAGGCCATCGAGGGCTACACCTTC. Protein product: CASRQQPGQAIEGYTF.

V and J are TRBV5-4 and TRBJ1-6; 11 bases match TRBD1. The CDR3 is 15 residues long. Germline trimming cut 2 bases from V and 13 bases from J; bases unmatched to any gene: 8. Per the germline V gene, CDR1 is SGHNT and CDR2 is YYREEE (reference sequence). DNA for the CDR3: TGTGCCAGCAGCTTAGGACCAGGACAGGGGGCCCCCCTCCACTTT. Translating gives CASSLGPGQGAPLHF.